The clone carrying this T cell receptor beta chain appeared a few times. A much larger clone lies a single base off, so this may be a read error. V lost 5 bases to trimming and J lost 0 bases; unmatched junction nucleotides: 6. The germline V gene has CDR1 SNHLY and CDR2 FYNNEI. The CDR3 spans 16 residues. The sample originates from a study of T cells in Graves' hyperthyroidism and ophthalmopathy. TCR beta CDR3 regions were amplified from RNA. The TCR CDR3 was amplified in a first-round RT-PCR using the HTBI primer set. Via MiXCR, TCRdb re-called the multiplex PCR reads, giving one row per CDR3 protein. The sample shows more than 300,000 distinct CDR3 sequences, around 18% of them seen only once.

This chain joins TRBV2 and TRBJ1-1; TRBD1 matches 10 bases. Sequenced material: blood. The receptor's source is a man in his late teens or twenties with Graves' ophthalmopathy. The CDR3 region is CASSSGQGIMNTEAFF. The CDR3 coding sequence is TGTGCCAGCAGTTCGGGACAGGGGATAATGAACACTGAAGCTTTCTTT.